This T cell receptor beta chain was retrieved from a study of shared clonotypes between healthy human individuals. The V and J ends lost 2 bases and 0 bases, in that order; junction bases with no gene match: 5. There are 16 residues in the CDR3. Germline CDR1 and CDR2: MNHNS and SASEGT. TCRdb's copy holds only in-frame clones and misses some; the assay was immunoSEQ multiplex PCR. The table includes 850,000 to 1,200,000 clones, around 74% detected once. Whole-study results and caveats: Sampling covered nothing but blood. Tissue TCR repertoires likely differ from those found in blood.

A word on this clone: Its specificity is unknown.

The sequenced sample was memory CD4+ T cells sorted from blood. Documented subset: CD45RA-negative fraction. The sequence derives from a man aged 18 to 29 in good health. The V call is TRBV6-1, the J call TRBJ2-3, with 7 positions matching TRBD1. Here the CDR3 DNA reads TGTGCCAGCAGTGAAACAGGGGTAACTAGCACAGATACGCAGTATTTT. Translation: CASSETGVTSTDTQYF.